The source of this T cell receptor beta chain is a study of PD-1 blockade in classical Hodgkin lymphoma. All patients experienced relapse after autologous stem cell transplantation, and brentuximab vedotin exposure was variable. Libraries were prepared by immunoSEQ multiplex PCR; TCRdb keeps only in-frame clonotypes and omits some of them. The table has roughly 81,000 clones, about 93% seen once; the top ten hold about 2.6%. The V gene lost 0 bases and the J gene lost 0 bases, with 12 bases spanning the gap. This CDR3 region has 16 residues. CDR1 MNHNS and CDR2 SASEGT come from the germline V gene. This clone has just a few counts.

The chain joins TRBV6-1 to TRBJ2-7; D not certain. Here the sequenced sample was peripheral blood mononuclear cells (PBMCs), taken before the second cycle of nivolumab. The source of this sequence is a human donor with classical Hodgkin lymphoma. CDR3 in amino acids: CASSEASVGISYEQYF. The CDR3 DNA reads as TGTGCCAGCAGTGAAGCATCTGTGGGGATCTCCTACGAGCAGTACTTC.